A selection of T cell receptor beta chains follows, all from one sample in a study of T cells in Graves' hyperthyroidism and ophthalmopathy. TCRdb analysed the multiplex PCR reads with MiXCR anew, one entry per CDR3 protein. The repertoire has some 370,000 distinct CDR3 sequences, over 12% of them found once; the top ten carry under 30%. Input material: blood. Receptors were obtained from a man aged 45-60 years with Graves' ophthalmopathy. The CDR3 runs from the conserved cysteine through the conserved F or W. A D gene is named only where the DNA matches it firmly. Expanded clones are given a class, and other clones once, few, many or no size at all.

abundance | j_gene | d_gene | v_gene | CDR3nt | CDR3aa
many | TRBJ2-3 | TRBD2 | TRBV3-1 | TGTGCCAGCAGCCGAAGAGCGGGAACGAGCGCAGATACGCAGTATTTT | CASSRRAGTSADTQYF
many | TRBJ2-7 | . | TRBV7-8 | TGTGCCAGCAGCCTGGAGACACGTTTCGACGAGCAGTACTTC | CASSLETRFDEQYF
few | TRBJ2-3 | . | TRBV19 | TGTGCCAGTACCGGACGGTCAGGGAGCACAGATACGCAGTATTTT | CASTGRSGSTDTQYF
few | TRBJ2-1 | . | TRBV7-9 | TGTGCCACAGTAGTGGGGTCAAACAATGAGCAGTTCTTC | CATVVGSNNEQFF
. | TRBJ2-1 | TRBD1 | TRBV7-9 | TGTGCCAGCAGTAGACAGGGGGAAGTGGATGAGCAGTTCTTC | CASSRQGEVDEQFF
many | TRBJ1-6 | TRBD1 | TRBV6-1 | TGTGCCAGCAGCGCTACAGGGGTTTCACCCCTCCACTTT | CASSATGVSPLHF
many | TRBJ2-7 | . | TRBV12-3/TRBV12-4 | TGTGCCAGCAGTTTGGGGTACTCCTACGAGCAGTACTTC | CASSLGYSYEQYF
many | TRBJ2-7 | . | TRBV11-2 | TGTGCCAGCAGCTTCGGGGAGGTTTTACGGGAGCAGTACTTC | CASSFGEVLREQYF
. | TRBJ1-1 | . | TRBV6-1 | TGTGCCAGCGGGCATTTACCTACAGCTTTCTTT | CASGHLPTAFF
many | TRBJ2-1 | . | TRBV2 | TGTGCCAGCAGTGCGCACTTGGGGAACAATGAGCAGTTCTTC | CASSAHLGNNEQFF
many | TRBJ2-5 | . | TRBV10-3 | TGTGCCATCAGTGAGTCGATGGAGACCCAGTACTTC | CAISESMETQYF
many | TRBJ2-1 | . | TRBV11-2 | TGTGCCAGCAGCTTACAAGTCTACAATGAGCAGTTCTTC | CASSLQVYNEQFF
many | TRBJ2-1 | TRBD2 | TRBV30 | TGTGCCTGGACCCCTAGCGGGAGCTACAATGAGCAGTTCTTC | CAWTPSGSYNEQFF
. | TRBJ2-7 | TRBD2 | TRBV6-2/TRBV6-3 | TGTGCCAGCAATCAGGCGGGAGTCTCCTACGAGCAGTACTTC | CASNQAGVSYEQYF
few | TRBJ2-7 | TRBD1 | TRBV6-1 | TGTGCCAGCATGGACAGGGGAACCTACGAGCAGTACTTC | CASMDRGTYEQYF
few | TRBJ2-1 | . | TRBV6-1 | TGTGCCAGCAGTGAGGCAGATCTTATATCTTACAATGAGCAGTTCTTC | CASSEADLISYNEQFF
. | TRBJ1-2 | . | TRBV19 | TGTGCCAGTGTGAGACAGAATCAGGTTGGTGGCTACACCTTC | CASVRQNQVGGYTF